This T cell receptor beta chain is from a study of blood T cell repertoires in COVID-19. Across the whole study: Specimens from acute and convalescent COVID-19 originated in the United States, Italy and Spain. The analysed material was cDNA or gDNA that came from T cells, B-cell-depleted T cells, or PBMCs.

Original processing methods: Amplification of reference gene primers was used by the study to estimate nucleated cell counts. This table comes from immunoSEQ multiplex PCR, and its TCRdb copy is limited to in-frame clones, with some not included. V and J calls and clone size follow that table, whereas D and trimming were derived from the DNA. Of roughly 55,000 clones listed, around 90% were seen once; the top ten hold 13% to 15%. The CDR3 contains 16 residues. Germline V gene data show CDR1 as LNHDA and CDR2 as SQIVND (reference sequence). V gave up 6 bases and J gave up 2 bases; unmatched junction bases: 7.

The chain couples TRBV19 to TRBJ2-6, with TRBD2 matching 7 bases. The source material was peripheral blood. The receptor's source is a human donor with active COVID-19. The donor label of this sample is uncertain. The CDR3 spells CASSDPGGAGANVLTF. The CDR3 DNA reads TGTGCCAGTAGCGACCCTGGGGGGGCTGGGGCCAACGTCCTGACTTTC. The complete variable domain, with remaining parts taken from reference TRBV19 and TRBJ2-6, reads DGGITQSPKYLFRKEGQNVTLSCEQNLNHDAMYWYRQDPGQGLRLIYYSQIVNDFQKGDIAEGYSVSREKKESFPLTVTSAQKNPTAFYLCASSDPGGAGANVLTFGAGSRLTVL.